Below are 11 T cell receptor beta chains sequenced from a single sample in a study of cytotoxic CD8 clonotypes in ibrutinib-treated CLL. Clones were sequenced by immunoSEQ multiplex PCR, and TCRdb holds only the in-frame ones, with some missing. Of 110,000 to 150,000 clones in the sample, less than 95% were seen once. Here the sequenced sample was PBMCs, taken after 12 months of ibrutinib treatment. Receptors were obtained from a human donor with chronic lymphocytic leukemia.

This chain connects TRBV27 to TRBJ2-2, with TRBD2 identical over 8 bases. Germline V gene data show CDR1 as MNHEY and CDR2 as SMNVEV (reference sequence). The trim removed 6 bases at V and 3 bases at J, leaving 9 bases unmatched. The CDR3 is made up of 16 amino acids. CDR3 amino acids: CASRRVGLADTGELFF. The CDR3 DNA reads TGTGCCAGCAGGAGGGTCGGACTAGCCGACACCGGGGAGCTGTTTTTT.

This clone has a single count. J is TRBJ2-7 and V is TRBV7-9, with 7 nucleotides matching TRBD1. V lost 5 bases and J lost 3; bases outside the gene matches: 13. Germline loops: CDR1 SEHNR, CDR2 FQNEAQ (reference sequence). CDR3 length: 16 amino acids. CDR3 DNA sequence: TGTGCCAGCAGCCCTCTACAGGGGAACCGGGGCTACGAGCAGTACTTC. This encodes CASSPLQGNRGYEQYF.

The gene calls are TRBV19 and TRBJ2-1; weak D call: TRBD1 (6 bases). Germline V gives CDR1 LNHDA, CDR2 SQIVND (reference sequence). The CDR3 covers 15 residues. V shed 1 base and J shed 8 bases, with 15 bases lying between them. The CDR3 DNA reads TGTGCCAGTAGTATAGCTGGGACAATGGGGGATGAGCAGTTCTTC. Translation gives CASSIAGTMGDEQFF.

The chain combines TRBV28 with TRBJ1-1; D is ambiguous. V lost 2 bases and J lost 1, with 11 bases in between. CDR1 is MDHEN and CDR2 is SYDVKM in the germline V gene. CDR3 length: 15 residues. CDR3 residues: CASSLGPQKNTEAFF. In nucleotides, the CDR3 is TGTGCCAGCAGTTTAGGCCCTCAGAAGAACACTGAAGCTTTCTTT.

This rearrangement joins TRBV28 to TRBJ2-7; D call uncertain. In germline, CDR1 is MDHEN, CDR2 SYDVKM. The CDR3 consists of 14 residues. The ends were cut back, 4 bases at V and 2 bases at J, with 12 bases in the middle. In nucleotides, the CDR3 is TGTGCCAGCAGTTCGACCATCCTTCCCTACGAGCAGTACTTC. Translating gives CASSSTILPYEQYF.

In its sample, this clone was seen once. CDR3 region: CASSLAGAYEQYF. The CDR3 DNA reads TGTGCCAGCAGCTTAGCGGGGGCCTACGAGCAGTACTTC. The chain combines TRBV11-1 with TRBJ2-7; the D call may be TRBD1 or TRBD2 (5 bases each). The CDR3 has 13 residues. CDR1 and CDR2 from the germline V gene are SGHAT and FQDESV (reference sequence). The ends were cut back, 0 bases at V and 2 bases at J, with 5 bases in the middle.

The table lists this clone with a few counts. The rearrangement links TRBV28 to TRBJ1-2; a weak D match, TRBD1 (5 bases). CDR3 length: 15 residues. The V end lost 7 bases, the J end lost 1 base, and 16 bases lay between the germline ends. CDR1 and CDR2 (germline): MDHEN, SYDVKM. CDR3 in amino acids: CASTARDGDNYGYTF. CDR3 DNA sequence: TGTGCCAGCACCGCACGGGACGGGGATAACTATGGCTACACCTTC.

The chain has TRBV28 and TRBJ2-7; D unresolved. Germline CDR1 and CDR2: MDHEN and SYDVKM. The ends were cut back, 3 bases at V and 2 bases at J, with 14 bases in the middle. The CDR3 totals 15 residues. CDR3 in amino acids: CASSLVWGGAYEQYF. CDR3 DNA: TGTGCCAGCAGTTTGGTGTGGGGTGGGGCCTACGAGCAGTACTTC.

This CDR3 reads CASSPGLADTGELFF. CDR3 coding DNA: TGTGCCAGCAGTCCCGGATTAGCGGACACCGGGGAGCTGTTTTTT. V gene TRBV11-3 combines with J gene TRBJ2-2; D is perhaps TRBD2 (6 bases). Trimming left V 6 bases short and J 3 bases short, with 14 bases between. The CDR3 loop spans 15 amino acids. Germline V gives CDR1 SGHNT, CDR2 YENEEA.

In the case of this clone: An end of the junction differs from the germline gene, which may be a read error. The chain combines TRBV2 with TRBJ2-7; D gene unclear. The CDR3 is made up of 12 amino acids. Germline-derived CDR1 and CDR2 are SNHLY and FYNNEI. The CDR3 loop reads CATSLSSYEQYF. The CDR3 DNA follows: TGTGCCACCAGTTTAAGCTCCTACGAGCAGTACTTC.

CDR3 loop: CASSIGTSYEQYF. The CDR3 DNA reads TGCGCCAGCAGCATCGGGACATCCTACGAGCAGTACTTC. The chain joins TRBV5-1 to TRBJ2-7; the D gene is possibly TRBD1 (6 bases). This CDR3 has 13 residues. V lost 4 bases, J lost 1 base, and 9 bases lay in between. Germline CDR1 and CDR2: SGHRS and YFSETQ.